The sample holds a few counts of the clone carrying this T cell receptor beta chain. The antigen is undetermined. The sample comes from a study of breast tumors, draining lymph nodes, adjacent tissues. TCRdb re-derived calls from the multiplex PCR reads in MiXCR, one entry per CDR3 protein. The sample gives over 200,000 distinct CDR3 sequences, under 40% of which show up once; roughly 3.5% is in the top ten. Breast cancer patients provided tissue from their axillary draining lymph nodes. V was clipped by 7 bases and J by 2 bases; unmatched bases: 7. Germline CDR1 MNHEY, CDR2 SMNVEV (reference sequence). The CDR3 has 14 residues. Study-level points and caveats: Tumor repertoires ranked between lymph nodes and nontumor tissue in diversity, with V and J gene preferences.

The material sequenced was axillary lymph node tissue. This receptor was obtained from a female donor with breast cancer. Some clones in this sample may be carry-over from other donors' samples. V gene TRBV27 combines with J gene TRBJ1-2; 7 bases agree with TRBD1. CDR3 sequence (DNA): TGTGCCAGCACCGGAAGGACAGGAAACTATGGCTACACCTTC. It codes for CASTGRTGNYGYTF.